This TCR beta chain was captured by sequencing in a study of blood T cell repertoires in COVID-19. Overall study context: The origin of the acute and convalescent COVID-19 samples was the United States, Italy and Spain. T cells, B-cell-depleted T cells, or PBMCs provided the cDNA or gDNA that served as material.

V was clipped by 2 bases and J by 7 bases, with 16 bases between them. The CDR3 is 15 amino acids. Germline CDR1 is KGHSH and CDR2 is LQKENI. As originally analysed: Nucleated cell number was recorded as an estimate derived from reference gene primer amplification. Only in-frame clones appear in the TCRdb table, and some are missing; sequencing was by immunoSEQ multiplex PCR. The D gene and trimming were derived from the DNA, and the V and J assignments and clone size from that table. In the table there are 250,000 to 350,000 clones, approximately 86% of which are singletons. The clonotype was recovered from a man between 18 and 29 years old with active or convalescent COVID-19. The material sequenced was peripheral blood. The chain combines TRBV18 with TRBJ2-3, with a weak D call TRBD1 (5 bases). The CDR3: CASSPEGQGGNTQYF. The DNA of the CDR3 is TGTGCCAGCTCACCAGAAGGGCAGGGTGGAAATACGCAGTATTTT.